The subject of this entry is one TCR beta chain. This sample is part of a study of cytomegalovirus exposure and HLA in healthy donors. Assay used: immunoSEQ multiplex PCR; TCRdb lists only in-frame clones, some missing. The sample yields about 200,000 clones, roughly 77% seen once. Germline V CDR1 and CDR2: MNHEY, SVGAGI. The CDR3 covers 14 residues. V was trimmed by 4 bases and J by 4 bases, leaving 12 bases between them. The clonotype was recovered from a woman in her thirties in good health and CMV-seronegative. The specimen sequenced was PBMCs. This sequence joins TRBV6-5 and TRBJ2-3; D possibly corresponds to TRBD2 (6 bases). CDR3 nucleotide sequence: TGTGCCAGCAGTTCCGGGACTTTCCCAGATACGCAGTATTTT. Its protein product is CASSSGTFPDTQYF.